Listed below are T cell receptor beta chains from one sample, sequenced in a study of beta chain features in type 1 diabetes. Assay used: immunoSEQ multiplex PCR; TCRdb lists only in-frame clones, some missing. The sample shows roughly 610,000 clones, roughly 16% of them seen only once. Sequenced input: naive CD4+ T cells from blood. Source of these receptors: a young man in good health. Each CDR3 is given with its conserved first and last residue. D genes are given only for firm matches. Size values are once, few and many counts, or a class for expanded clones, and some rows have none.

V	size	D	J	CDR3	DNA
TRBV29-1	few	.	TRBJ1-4	CSVTRGNEKLFF	TGCAGCGTTACCAGGGGTAATGAAAAACTGTTTTTT
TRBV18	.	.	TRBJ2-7	CASSPPGQTRGEQYF	TGTGCCAGCTCACCTCCGGGTCAAACCCGTGGAGAGCAGTACTTC
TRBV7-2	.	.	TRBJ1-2	CASSWSGDYGYTF	TGTGCCAGCAGTTGGTCAGGGGACTATGGCTACACCTTC
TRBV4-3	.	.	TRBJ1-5	CASSQVKEQPQHF	TGCGCCAGCAGCCAAGTCAAGGAGCAGCCCCAGCATTTT
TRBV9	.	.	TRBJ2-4	CASSVAGQNIQYF	TGTGCCAGCAGCGTAGCCGGACAAAACATTCAGTACTTC
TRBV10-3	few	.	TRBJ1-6	CAIGSFGFNNSPLHF	TGTGCCATCGGATCGTTCGGGTTCAATAATTCACCCCTCCACTTT
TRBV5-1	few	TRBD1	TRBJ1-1	CASSPQGGVNTEAFF	TGCGCCAGCAGCCCCCAGGGGGGGGTGAACACTGAAGCTTTCTTT
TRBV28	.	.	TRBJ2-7	CASSSGDGYEQYF	TGTGCCAGCAGTTCGGGGGACGGCTACGAGCAGTACTTC
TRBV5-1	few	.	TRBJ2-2	CASSSSGELFF	TGCGCCAGCAGCTCGTCCGGGGAGCTGTTTTTT
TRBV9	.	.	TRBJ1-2	CASSVVPGGYTF	TGTGCCAGCAGCGTAGTTCCCGGAGGCTACACCTTC
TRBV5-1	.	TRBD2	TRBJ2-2	CASSPGSSGGTGELFF	TGCGCCAGCAGCCCCGGGTCTAGCGGGGGCACCGGGGAGCTGTTTTTT
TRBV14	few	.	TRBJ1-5	CASSQGLNQPQHF	TGTGCCAGCAGCCAAGGACTAAATCAGCCCCAGCATTTT
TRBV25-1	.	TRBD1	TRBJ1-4	CASRGPRGQGNEKLFF	TGTGCCAGCAGGGGCCCCCGGGGACAGGGGAATGAAAAACTGTTTTTT
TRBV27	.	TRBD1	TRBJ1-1	CASSRDRGSTEAFF	TGTGCCAGCAGTAGAGACAGGGGCAGCACTGAAGCTTTCTTT
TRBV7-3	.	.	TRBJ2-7	CASSLRASTTVNAYEQYF	TGTGCCAGCAGCTTAAGGGCTTCTACGACAGTTAACGCCTACGAGCAGTACTTC
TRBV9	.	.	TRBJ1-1	CASNDGNTEAFF	TGTGCCAGCAACGACGGGAACACTGAAGCTTTCTTT
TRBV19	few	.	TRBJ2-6	CASSIRQVAGANVLTF	TGTGCCAGTAGTATCCGGCAGGTAGCTGGGGCCAACGTCCTGACTTTC
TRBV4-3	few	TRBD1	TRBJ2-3	CASSRQGAARDTQYF	TGCGCCAGCAGCCGACAGGGGGCGGCCCGGGATACGCAGTATTTT
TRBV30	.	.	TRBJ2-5	CAWTDWETQYF	TGTGCCTGGACCGATTGGGAGACCCAGTACTTC
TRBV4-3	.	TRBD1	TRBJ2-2	CASSQRGQAAGELFF	TGCGCCAGCAGCCAACGTGGACAGGCGGCCGGGGAGCTGTTTTTT
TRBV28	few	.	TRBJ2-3	CASSSDTQYF	TGTGCCAGCAGTTCGGATACGCAGTATTTT
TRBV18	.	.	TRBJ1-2	CASSLEWGSHGYTF	TGTGCCAGCTCACTGGAGTGGGGGAGCCATGGCTACACCTTC
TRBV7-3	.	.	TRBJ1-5	CASSSGRNQPQHF	TGTGCCAGCAGCTCCGGCCGTAATCAGCCCCAGCATTTT
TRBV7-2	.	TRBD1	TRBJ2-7	CASSFSGGPYEQYF	TGTGCCAGCAGCTTCTCAGGGGGACCCTACGAGCAGTACTTC
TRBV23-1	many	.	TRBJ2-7	CASSQSAGRECEQYF	TGCGCCAGCAGTCAATCGGCGGGCAGGGAATGCGAGCAGTACTTC
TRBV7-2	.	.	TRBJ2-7	CASSLIAAYEQYF	TGTGCCAGCAGCTTAATTGCAGCCTACGAGCAGTACTTC
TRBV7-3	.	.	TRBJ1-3	CASSRGSPGNTIYF	TGTGCCAGCAGCCGAGGGAGCCCTGGAAACACCATATATTTT
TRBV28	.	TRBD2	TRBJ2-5	CASSREGRAQYF	TGTGCCAGCAGTCGTGAGGGGAGGGCCCAGTACTTC
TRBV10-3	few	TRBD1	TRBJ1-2	CAIATGGNYGYTF	TGTGCCATCGCGACAGGGGGAAACTATGGCTACACCTTC
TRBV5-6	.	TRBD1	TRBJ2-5	CASSLPGGPETQYF	TGTGCCAGCAGCTTGCCAGGGGGCCCAGAGACCCAGTACTTC
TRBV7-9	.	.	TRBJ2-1	CASSLTAGEINEQFF	TGTGCCAGCAGCTTGACGGCAGGGGAGATCAATGAGCAGTTCTTC